The 17 T cell receptor beta chains given below trace back to one sample, sequenced in a study of T cells in Graves' hyperthyroidism and ophthalmopathy. Amplification of TCR beta CDR3 regions used RNA as the template. Researchers ran a first-round RT-PCR on the TCR CDR3 using the HTBI primer set. TCRdb re-called the multiplex PCR reads through MiXCR, storing one row per CDR3 protein. This sample has fewer than 500,000 distinct CDR3 sequences; less than 15% occur once, and the top ten carry about 20%. The sequenced sample consisted of blood. These receptors originate from a man aged 25-45 years with Graves' hyperthyroidism that later progressed to Graves' ophthalmopathy.

Many counts were recorded for this clonotype. V is TRBV2 and J is TRBJ1-5, with TRBD1 identical over 8 bases. CDR1 and CDR2 (germline): SNHLY, FYNNEI. This CDR3 comprises 16 residues. Losses at the gene ends were 6 bases for V and 3 bases for J; bases not matched to a gene: 10. The CDR3 region is CASRALTGVTNQPQHF. CDR3 nucleotides: TGTGCCAGCAGGGCCTTGACAGGGGTGACCAATCAGCCCCAGCATTTT.

This clonotype was seen only a few times. The V and J genes are TRBV2 and TRBJ1-4, with TRBD1 identical over 10 bases. CDR1 and CDR2 from the germline V gene are SNHLY and FYNNEI. V trimming: 6 bases; J trimming: 0 bases; junction bases outside the gene matches: 7. The CDR3 spans 17 residues. The CDR3 region is CASSDRGTGATNEKLFF. The CDR3 coding sequence is TGTGCCAGCAGCGATCGTGGGACAGGGGCAACTAATGAAAAACTGTTTTTT.

The chain combines TRBV7-2 with TRBJ1-5, with a tentative D call TRBD1 (6 bases). The CDR3 is 17 amino acids. Trimming removed 5 bases from V and 0 bases from J, with 17 bases in between. Germline V gene sequence: CDR1 SGHTA, CDR2 FQGNSA. The DNA of the CDR3 is TGTGCCAGCAGCGCGCGGAGGACAGCATATAGCAATCAGCCCCAGCATTTT. It codes for CASSARRTAYSNQPQHF.

The V gene is TRBV20-1, the J gene TRBJ1-5, with D perhaps matching TRBD1 (5 bases). V was pared by 4 bases and J by 6 bases, with 13 bases between. Germline assignment: CDR1 DFQATT and CDR2 SNEGSKA (reference sequence). This CDR3 contains 13 residues. CDR3 DNA sequence: TGCAGTGCTATTAGGGCGGGGGGTCAGCCCCAGCATTTT. Translated, it gives CSAIRAGGQPQHF.

This clonotype was detected only a few times. The rearrangement joins TRBV20-1 to TRBJ2-3; TRBD2 is a possible D gene (6 bases). This CDR3 comprises 17 residues. Deletions cut 0 bases from V and 2 bases from J, with 18 bases between. The germline V gene encodes CDR1 DFQATT and CDR2 SNEGSKA (reference sequence). Here the CDR3 reads CSARDPQVAGPTDTQYF. The CDR3, as DNA: TGCAGTGCTAGAGATCCCCAAGTGGCGGGACCCACAGATACGCAGTATTTT.

The table lists this clonotype with many counts. The genes are TRBV3-1 and TRBJ1-3; D uncertain. Trimming removed 3 bases from V and 1 base from J, with 10 bases in between. The CDR3 is made up of 15 amino acids. Germline V CDR1 and CDR2: LGHDT, YNNKEL (reference sequence). CDR3 amino acids: CASSHNAGSGNTIYF. The CDR3 region has the DNA TGTGCCAGCAGCCACAACGCGGGATCTGGAAACACCATATATTTT. The full variable domain, completed using reference TRBV3-1 and TRBJ1-3, is DTAVSQTPKYLVTQMGNDKSIKCEQNLGHDTMYWYKQDSKKFLKIMFSYNNKELIINETVPNRFSPKSPDKAHLNLHINSLELGDSAVYFCASSHNAGSGNTIYFGEGSWLTVV.

V gene TRBV20-1 combines with J gene TRBJ1-5; D unclear. This CDR3 is built from 15 residues. V lost 1 base and J 0 bases, leaving 10 bases between the germline ends. Germline CDR1 reads DFQATT; CDR2 reads SNEGSKA (reference sequence). The CDR3 nucleotides read TGCAGTGCTAGAGTGGGATTTCGTAGCAATCAGCCCCAGCATTTT. Amino acid sequence: CSARVGFRSNQPQHF.

This clonotype was seen ten or more times. The CDR3 nucleotides are TGTGCCAGCAGCCAAGATTCAGGGTCAAATCAGCCCCAGCATTTT. Translating it yields CASSQDSGSNQPQHF. The V and J genes are TRBV3-1 and TRBJ1-5, with a tentative D call TRBD1 (5 bases). CDR1 is LGHDT, CDR2 YNNKEL, per germline (reference sequence). Trimming stripped 0 bases from V and 4 bases from J, with 10 bases between. This CDR3 spans 15 amino acids.

This clonotype showed up many times. This chain links TRBV12-3 or TRBV12-4 with TRBJ2-5, with 7 bases fitting TRBD1. Trimming cost V 3 bases and J 4 bases; bases outside gene matches: 5. The CDR3 length is 14 residues. In DNA, the CDR3 is TGTGCCAGCAGTTTGTACAGGGGTGGAGAGACCCAGTACTTC. It encodes CASSLYRGGETQYF.

The chain recombines TRBV28 with TRBJ2-1, with 9 bases lining up with TRBD1. The V segment lost 6 bases and the J segment 2 bases; nucleotides outside the gene matches: 8. There are 16 residues in the CDR3. Per germline, CDR1 MDHEN and CDR2 SYDVKM. This CDR3 reads CASRPHDRGAYNEQFF. DNA for the CDR3: TGTGCCAGCAGGCCTCACGACAGGGGGGCCTACAATGAGCAGTTCTTC.

This clonotype was recorded at least ten times. The CDR3 bases are TGTGCCAGCAGCTTAGGAGGGGGCATTGAGCAGTTCTTC. This sequence encodes CASSLGGGIEQFF. The genes are TRBV7-2 and TRBJ2-1; 7 bases fit TRBD1. Germline CDR1 is SGHTA and CDR2 is FQGNSA. V gave up 1 base and J gave up 9 bases; unmatched junction bases: 3. CDR3 length: 13 residues.

As regards this clonotype: Given a much more abundant clone one base away, this may be a read error. The rearrangement uses TRBV2 and TRBJ2-7; TRBD1 agrees at 8 bases. The CDR3 runs to 14 residues. CDR1 and CDR2 from the germline V gene are SNHLY and FYNNEI. The junction had 2 bases not matched to a gene; V was cut back by 3 bases and J by 1 base. The CDR3 nucleotides are TGTGCCAGCAGTGATTGGACAGGGTCCTACGAGCAGTACTTC. Translated, it gives CASSDWTGSYEQYF.

This clonotype was counted many times. The J gene is TRBJ1-1, the V gene TRBV7-9; D gene uncertain. Trimming removed 1 base at V and 11 bases at J, with 11 bases between. Germline V lookup: CDR1 SEHNR, CDR2 FQNEAQ (reference sequence). This CDR3 spans 12 amino acids. CDR3 loop: CASSLVDGGAFF. The CDR3 region has the DNA TGTGCCAGCAGCTTAGTCGACGGAGGGGCTTTCTTT.

The chain recombines TRBV5-6 with TRBJ2-7; TRBD1 aligns across 8 bases. The V gene's germline CDR1 is SGHDT and CDR2 YYEEEE. The V and J ends lost 3 bases and 2 bases, in that order; junction bases with no gene match: 4. The CDR3 contains 14 residues. The CDR3 sequence is CASSWGQETYEQYF. The CDR3 coding sequence is TGTGCCAGCAGCTGGGGACAGGAGACCTACGAGCAGTACTTC.

This clonotype was seen only a few times. V is TRBV4-2 and J is TRBJ2-1, with 8 positions matching TRBD1. The germline V gene encodes CDR1 LGHNA and CDR2 YNFKEQ. The CDR3 runs 16 residues. V lost 0 bases, J lost 7 bases, and 8 bases stayed unmatched. The CDR3 protein is CASSQDPQGAENEQFF. DNA for the CDR3: TGTGCCAGCAGCCAAGATCCCCAGGGGGCTGAAAATGAGCAGTTCTTC.

Comment on this clonotype: A clone one base away is much larger, so this may be a read error. The chain carries TRBV9 and TRBJ1-2; 7 nucleotides match TRBD1. The CDR3 has 14 residues. Germline lookup yields CDR1 SGDLS and CDR2 YYNGEE. Losses at the gene ends were 1 base for V and 3 bases for J; bases not matched to a gene: 3. The CDR3 DNA sequence: TGTGCCAGCAGCGTACAGGGGGGGGACTATGGCTACACCTTC. Translating it yields CASSVQGGDYGYTF.

The rearrangement links TRBV12-3 or TRBV12-4 to TRBJ2-1; 9 positions match TRBD2. The CDR3 extends over 15 amino acids. The V gene end was trimmed by 5 bases and the J gene end by 8 bases; junction bases not matched to a gene: 10. This CDR3 is CASSESPSGIYEQFF. CDR3 sequence (DNA): TGTGCCAGCAGTGAGTCGCCTAGCGGGATCTATGAGCAGTTCTTC.